The clone carrying this T cell receptor beta chain was detected a few times. Original methodology: Reference gene primer amplification gave nucleated cell count estimates. Profiled with immunoSEQ multiplex PCR; TCRdb holds only in-frame clones, not every one. For V, J and clone size, that table is used; D and trimming come from the DNA. The sample lists approximately 130,000 clones, more than 65% occurring once. Germline V gene sequence: CDR1 SGHDT, CDR2 YYEEEE. V lost 4 bases to trimming and J lost 2 bases; unmatched junction nucleotides: 6. The CDR3 is made up of 14 amino acids. The source of the sample is a study of blood T cell repertoires in COVID-19. About the study: The study drew acute and convalescent COVID-19 samples from the United States, Italy and Spain. From T cells, B-cell-depleted T cells, or PBMCs came the material, which was cDNA or gDNA.

Sequencing was done on a sample of peripheral blood. This chain connects TRBV5-6 to TRBJ2-7, with TRBD1 identical over 7 bases. This TCR came from a woman between 65 and 79 years old with acute or convalescent COVID-19. DNA of the CDR3: TGTGCCAGCAGCCCGCGACAGGGCGCCTACGAGCAGTACTTC. It specifies CASSPRQGAYEQYF. The variable domain in full, with the rest retrieved from reference TRBV5-6 and TRBJ2-7, is DAGVTQSPTHLIKTRGQQVTLRCSPKSGHDTVSWYQQALGQGPQFIFQYYEEEERQRGNFPDRFSGHQFPNYSSELNVNALLLGDSALYLCASSPRQGAYEQYFGPGTRLTVT.